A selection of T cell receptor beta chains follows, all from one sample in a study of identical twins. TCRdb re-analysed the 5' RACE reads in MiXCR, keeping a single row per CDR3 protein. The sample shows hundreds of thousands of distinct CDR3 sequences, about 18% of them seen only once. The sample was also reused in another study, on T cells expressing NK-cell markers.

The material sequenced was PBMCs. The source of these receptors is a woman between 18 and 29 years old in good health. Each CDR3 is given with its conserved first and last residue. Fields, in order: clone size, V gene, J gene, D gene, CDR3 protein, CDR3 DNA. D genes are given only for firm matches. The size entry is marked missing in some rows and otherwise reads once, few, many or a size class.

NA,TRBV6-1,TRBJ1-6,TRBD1,CASSQTRDRNSPLHF,TGTGCCAGCAGTCAAACCCGGGACAGAAATTCACCCCTCCACTTT
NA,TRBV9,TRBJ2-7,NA,CASSVTLTPYEQYF,TGTGCCAGCAGCGTTACACTCACCCCCTACGAGCAGTACTTC
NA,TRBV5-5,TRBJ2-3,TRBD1,CASSFRDSPNSF,TGTGCCAGCAGCTTCCGGGACAGCCCTAATAGTTTT
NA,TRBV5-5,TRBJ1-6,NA,CASSLLVGGNSPLHF,TGTGCCAGCAGCTTGCTAGTTGGGGGTAATTCACCCCTCCACTTT
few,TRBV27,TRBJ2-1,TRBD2,CASSIPGTSGSLYNEQFF,TGTGCCAGCAGTATACCCGGGACTAGCGGAAGCCTCTACAATGAGCAGTTCTTC
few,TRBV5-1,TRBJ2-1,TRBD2,CASSLELAPSGSKDEQFF,TGCGCCAGCAGCTTGGAATTGGCGCCTAGCGGGAGTAAAGATGAGCAGTTCTTC
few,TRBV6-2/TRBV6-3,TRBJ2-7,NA,CASSYRGGRPNEQYF,TGTGCCAGCAGTTACAGGGGGGGGCGACCCAACGAGCAGTACTTC
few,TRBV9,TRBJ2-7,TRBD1,CASSAAGTGKEEQYF,TGTGCCAGCAGTGCAGCCGGGACAGGGAAAGAGGAGCAGTACTTC
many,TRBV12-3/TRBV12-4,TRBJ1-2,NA,CASSASGRVGFNYGYTF,TGTGCCAGCAGTGCCTCCGGAAGGGTCGGATTTAACTATGGCTACACCTTC
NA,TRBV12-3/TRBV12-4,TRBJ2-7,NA,CASSPTLIGTPSSYEQYF,TGTGCCAGCAGTCCGACTCTCATTGGGACACCGAGCTCCTACGAGCAGTACTTC
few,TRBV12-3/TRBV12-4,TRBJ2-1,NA,CASSQQASRNEQFF,TGTGCCAGCAGCCAACAGGCTAGCCGCAATGAGCAGTTCTTC
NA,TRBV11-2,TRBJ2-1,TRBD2,CASSPGMASGPLSYNEQFF,TGTGCCAGCAGCCCAGGGATGGCTAGCGGACCGTTATCCTACAATGAGCAGTTCTTC
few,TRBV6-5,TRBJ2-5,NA,CASSYRDHQETQYF,TGTGCCAGCAGTTACCGGGATCACCAAGAGACCCAGTACTTC
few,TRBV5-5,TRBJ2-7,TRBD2,CASRPTSAFYEQYF,TGTGCCAGCAGACCGACTAGCGCGTTCTACGAGCAGTACTTC
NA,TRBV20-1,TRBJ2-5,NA,CSASGAHRETQYF,TGCAGTGCTAGTGGAGCCCACCGAGAGACCCAGTACTTC
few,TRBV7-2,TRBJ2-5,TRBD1,CASSRRQGTQETQYF,TGTGCCAGCAGCAGGAGACAGGGCACCCAAGAGACCCAGTACTTC
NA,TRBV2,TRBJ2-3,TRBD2,CASKLLAVDTQYF,TGTGCCAGCAAATTACTAGCGGTCGATACGCAGTATTTT
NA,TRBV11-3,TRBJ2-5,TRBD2,CASSRGLAGVFQETQYF,TGTGCCAGCAGCCGAGGACTAGCGGGGGTGTTTCAAGAGACCCAGTACTTC
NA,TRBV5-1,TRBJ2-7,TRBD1,CASSPGTATKREQYF,TGCGCCAGCAGCCCCGGGACAGCCACTAAGCGGGAGCAGTACTTC
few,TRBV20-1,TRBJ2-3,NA,CSASPGADTQYF,TGCAGTGCTAGTCCAGGGGCAGATACGCAGTATTTT
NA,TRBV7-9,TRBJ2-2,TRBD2,CASSSTSGRSPGELFF,TGTGCCAGCAGCTCCACTAGCGGGAGGTCCCCCGGGGAGCTGTTTTTT
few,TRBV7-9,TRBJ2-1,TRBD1,CASSPGRDRGYEQFF,TGTGCCAGCAGCCCGGGCCGGGACAGGGGATATGAGCAGTTCTTC
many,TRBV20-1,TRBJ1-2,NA,CSARDRSRVDGYTF,TGCAGTGCTAGAGATCGGAGCAGGGTCGATGGCTACACCTTC
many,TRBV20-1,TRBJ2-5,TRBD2,CSAPGTKQETQYF,TGCAGTGCTCCCGGGACTAAACAAGAGACCCAGTACTTC
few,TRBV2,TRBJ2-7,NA,CASSVGATYEQYF,TGTGCCAGCAGTGTGGGGGCGACCTACGAGCAGTACTTC
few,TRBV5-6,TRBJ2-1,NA,CASSPEGTSEQFF,TGTGCCAGCAGCCCCGAGGGGACGTCTGAGCAGTTCTTC
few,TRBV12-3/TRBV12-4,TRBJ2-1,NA,CASSPDRSGQFF,TGTGCCAGCAGCCCCGACCGGTCAGGGCAGTTCTTC